This T cell receptor (beta chain) derives from a study of blood T cell repertoires in COVID-19. Profiling relied on immunoSEQ multiplex PCR, and the TCRdb table lists in-frame clones only, not all of them. The table shows 150,000 to 200,000 clones, with around 89% occurring only once. Sequences were obtained from peripheral blood. This clonotype was obtained from a woman aged 25 to 39 with acute or convalescent COVID-19.

CDR3: CASKRTSSYEQYF. The DNA for the CDR3 is TGTGCCAGCAAGAGGACTAGCTCCTACGAGCAGTACTTC. The chain links TRBV28 to TRBJ2-7; 7 bases are shared with TRBD2. The J segment lost 0 bases and the V segment lost 7 bases, leaving 3 bases of the junction unmatched. The CDR3 runs 13 residues. Germline CDR1 reads MDHEN; CDR2 reads SYDVKM.